This T cell receptor beta chain was sequenced in a study of blood T cells in healthy people across ages. Germline V gene lookup returns CDR1 SNHLY and CDR2 FYNNEI. The CDR3 length is 11 residues. V was trimmed by 2 bases and J by 9 bases, leaving 5 bases between them. The second PCR ran about 6 to 12 cycles with a sample-barcoded 5' primer and J-beta primers. TCRdb reanalysed the 5' RACE reads using MiXCR and keeps one entry per CDR3 protein. The sample includes approximately 1,700,000 distinct CDR3 sequences, about 39% of them seen just once. This clonotype was obtained from a human donor in good health. V gene TRBV2 combines with J gene TRBJ2-1, with D unclear. The sequenced sample was blood. The CDR3 nucleotides are TGTGCCAGCAGTGAAACTTTTGAGCAGTTCTTC. It translates to CASSETFEQFF. The full variable domain, with the rest looked up from reference TRBV2 and TRBJ2-1, is EPEVTQTPSHQVTQMGQEVILRCVPISNHLYFYWYRQILGQKVEFLVSFYNNEISEKSEIFDDQFSVERPDGSNFTLKIRSTKLEDSAMYFCASSETFEQFFGPGTRLTVL.